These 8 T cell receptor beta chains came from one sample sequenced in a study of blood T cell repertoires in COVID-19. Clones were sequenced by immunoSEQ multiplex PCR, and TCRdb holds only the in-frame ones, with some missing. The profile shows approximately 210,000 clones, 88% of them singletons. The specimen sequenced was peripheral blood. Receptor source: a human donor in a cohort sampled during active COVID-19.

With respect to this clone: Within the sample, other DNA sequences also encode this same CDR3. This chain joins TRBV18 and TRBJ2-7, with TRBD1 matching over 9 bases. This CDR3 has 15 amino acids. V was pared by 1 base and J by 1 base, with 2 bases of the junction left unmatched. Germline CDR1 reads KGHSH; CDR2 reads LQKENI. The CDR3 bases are TGTGCCAGCTCACCACTGGGACAGGGATCCTACGAGCAGTACTTC. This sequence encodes CASSPLGQGSYEQYF.

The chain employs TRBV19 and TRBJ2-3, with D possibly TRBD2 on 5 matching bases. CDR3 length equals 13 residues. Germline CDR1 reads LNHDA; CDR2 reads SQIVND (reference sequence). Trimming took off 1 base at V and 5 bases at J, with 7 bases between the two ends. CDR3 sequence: CASSIGGEDTQYF. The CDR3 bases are TGTGCCAGTAGTATAGGGGGAGAAGATACGCAGTATTTT.

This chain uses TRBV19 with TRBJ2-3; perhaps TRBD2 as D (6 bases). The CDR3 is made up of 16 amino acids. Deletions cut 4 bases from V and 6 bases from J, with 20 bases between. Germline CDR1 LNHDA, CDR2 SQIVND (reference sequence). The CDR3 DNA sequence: TGTGCCAGTAGTACCCGGAGGCGACTAGTGGGCGATACGCAGTATTTT. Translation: CASSTRRRLVGDTQYF. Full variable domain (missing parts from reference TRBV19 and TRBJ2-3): DGGITQSPKYLFRKEGQNVTLSCEQNLNHDAMYWYRQDPGQGLRLIYYSQIVNDFQKGDIAEGYSVSREKKESFPLTVTSAQKNPTAFYLCASSTRRRLVGDTQYFGPGTRLTVL.

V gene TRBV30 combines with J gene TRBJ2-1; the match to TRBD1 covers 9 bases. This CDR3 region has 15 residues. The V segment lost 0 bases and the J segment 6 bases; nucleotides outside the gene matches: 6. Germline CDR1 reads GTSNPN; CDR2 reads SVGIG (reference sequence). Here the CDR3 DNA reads TGTGCCTGGAGTGTACCCGGGACAGGGTTCAATGAGCAGTTCTTC. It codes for CAWSVPGTGFNEQFF.

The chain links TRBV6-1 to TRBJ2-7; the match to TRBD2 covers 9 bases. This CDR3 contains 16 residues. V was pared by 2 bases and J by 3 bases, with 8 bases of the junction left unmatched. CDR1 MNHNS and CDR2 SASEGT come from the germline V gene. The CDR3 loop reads CASSEYRARGGYEQYF. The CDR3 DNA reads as TGTGCCAGCAGTGAATATCGGGCGCGGGGGGGCTACGAGCAGTACTTC.

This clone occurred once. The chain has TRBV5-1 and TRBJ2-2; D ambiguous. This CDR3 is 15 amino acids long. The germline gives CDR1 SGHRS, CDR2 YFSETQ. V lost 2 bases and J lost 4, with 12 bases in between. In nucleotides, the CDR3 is TGCGCCAGCAGCTTCTTACAGTCTACCACCGGGGAGCTGTTTTTT. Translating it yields CASSFLQSTTGELFF. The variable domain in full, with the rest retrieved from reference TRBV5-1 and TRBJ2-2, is KAGVTQTPRYLIKTRGQQVTLSCSPISGHRSVSWYQQTPGQGLQFLFEYFSETQRNKGNFPGRFSGRQFSNSRSEMNVSTLELGDSALYLCASSFLQSTTGELFFGEGSRLTVL.

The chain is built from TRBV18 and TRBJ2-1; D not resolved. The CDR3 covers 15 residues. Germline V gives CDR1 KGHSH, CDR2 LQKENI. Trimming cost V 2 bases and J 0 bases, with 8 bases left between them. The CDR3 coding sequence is TGTGCCAGCTCACCAGCAGGCAGCTCCTACAATGAGCAGTTCTTC. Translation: CASSPAGSSYNEQFF.

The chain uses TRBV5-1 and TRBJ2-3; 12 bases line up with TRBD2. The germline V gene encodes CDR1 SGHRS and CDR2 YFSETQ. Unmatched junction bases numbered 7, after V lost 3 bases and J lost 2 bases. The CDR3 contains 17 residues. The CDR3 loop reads CASSSGLAGPNTDTQYF. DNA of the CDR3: TGCGCCAGCAGCTCTGGACTAGCGGGGCCGAACACAGATACGCAGTATTTT. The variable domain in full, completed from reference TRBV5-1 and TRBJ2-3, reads KAGVTQTPRYLIKTRGQQVTLSCSPISGHRSVSWYQQTPGQGLQFLFEYFSETQRNKGNFPGRFSGRQFSNSRSEMNVSTLELGDSALYLCASSSGLAGPNTDTQYFGPGTRLTVL.